Following are 10 T cell receptor beta chains from one sample sequenced in a study of response to subunit inactivated influenza vaccine. One entry per CDR3 protein results from TCRdb running MiXCR on the RT-PCR reads. The sample consists of hundreds of thousands of distinct CDR3 sequences, less than 15% of them appearing once. The sample was PBMCs from blood, taken 14 to 15 days before vaccination. The origin of the receptors is a middle-aged man who received an inactivated influenza vaccine.

In its sample, this clonotype was seen many times. The CDR3 DNA sequence: TGCGCCAGCAGCTTGAGGGGGGCCCCTCGGGCTGAAGCTTTCTTT. Translated: CASSLRGAPRAEAFF. The chain couples TRBV5-1 to TRBJ1-1, with TRBD1 as a possible D gene (6 bases). CDR1 and CDR2 (germline): SGHRS, YFSETQ. Trimming pared 1 base from V and 6 bases from J, leaving 16 bases between. The CDR3 contains 15 residues.

The chain employs TRBV4-1 and TRBJ2-1; maybe TRBD2 (6 bases). Germline lookup yields CDR1 MGHRA and CDR2 YSYEKL. V lost 2 bases to trimming and J lost 6 bases, with 17 bases between them. The CDR3 extends over 16 amino acids. The CDR3 DNA follows: TGCGCCAGCAGCCAAAGAATCGGTGCGGGATCCAATGAGCAGTTCTTC. Translated: CASSQRIGAGSNEQFF.

This clonotype appeared a few times. The chain is built from TRBV6-1 and TRBJ2-2; 8 bases map to TRBD1. The trim removed 6 bases at V and 7 bases at J, leaving 10 bases unmatched. CDR1 MNHNS and CDR2 SASEGT come from the germline V gene. The CDR3 covers 15 residues. The CDR3 DNA sequence: TGTGCCAGCAGAACCAGGGGGCAGAGGAACGGGGAGCTGTTTTTT. Its protein product is CASRTRGQRNGELFF.

This clonotype was counted many times. In DNA form, the CDR3 reads TGTGCCAGCAGCTTGGATAGGACAGGACACTCCGCTTTCTTT. This translates into CASSLDRTGHSAFF. The chain recombines TRBV7-2 with TRBJ1-1; 7 bases agree with TRBD1. Germline V gene data show CDR1 as SGHTA and CDR2 as FQGNSA. Unmatched junction bases numbered 12, after V lost 3 bases and J lost 11 bases. The CDR3 is 14 amino acids. The variable domain in full, completed from reference TRBV7-2 and TRBJ1-1, reads GAGVSQSPSNKVTEKGKDVELRCDPISGHTALYWYRQSLGQGLEFLIYFQGNSAPDKSGLPSDRFSAERTGGSVSTLTIQRTQQEDSAVYLCASSLDRTGHSAFFGQGTRLTVV.

This clonotype has ten or more counts. Germline and junction disagree at one end, which may indicate a read error. The gene calls are TRBV7-6 and TRBJ2-1; D remains unclear. The CDR3 consists of 12 residues. CDR1 SGHVS and CDR2 FNYEAQ come from the germline V gene. The CDR3 here is CASSLSFNEQFF. CDR3 nucleotides: TGTGCCAGCAGCCTTTCCTTCAATGAGCAGTTCTTC.

The rearrangement joins TRBV28 to TRBJ2-7; TRBD1 agrees at 8 bases. CDR3 length: 14 amino acids. Germline V gene data show CDR1 as MDHEN and CDR2 as SYDVKM. V was pared by 5 bases and J by 0 bases, with 3 bases of the junction left unmatched. CDR3 in amino acids: CASSKGTGSYEQYF. Here the CDR3 DNA reads TGTGCCAGCAGTAAAGGGACAGGCTCCTACGAGCAGTACTTC.

The V gene is TRBV7-2, the J gene TRBJ2-1; D is perhaps TRBD1 or TRBD2 (5 bases each). CDR3 size: 17 residues. Between the trimmed V and J ends, which lost 2 bases and 0 bases, there was a span of 14 bases. Germline loops: CDR1 SGHTA, CDR2 FQGNSA. The CDR3, as DNA: TGTGCCAGCAGCTTATCGGGGCCGCCTAGCTCCTACAATGAGCAGTTCTTC. It encodes CASSLSGPPSSYNEQFF.

In this sample, this clonotype turned up a few times. CDR3 sequence reads: CASSQGLGDRVAYEQYF. The DNA of the CDR3 is TGCGCCAGCAGCCAAGGGCTGGGGGACAGGGTAGCCTACGAGCAGTACTTC. V usage is TRBV4-3 and J usage is TRBJ2-7, with 9 nucleotides matching TRBD1. This CDR3 is 17 amino acids long. The J segment lost 2 bases and the V segment lost 1 base, leaving 9 bases of the junction unmatched. Germline V gene lookup returns CDR1 LGHNA and CDR2 YSLEER.

In its sample, this clonotype was seen a few times. V usage is TRBV6-5 and J usage is TRBJ2-3; 8 bases are a match to TRBD2. This CDR3 contains 16 residues. With V trimmed by 2 bases and J by 4 bases, 8 bases remained unmatched. CDR1 is MNHEY and CDR2 is SVGAGI in the germline V gene. The CDR3 loop is CASSYNSGVGADTQYF. CDR3 coding DNA: TGTGCCAGCAGTTACAATAGCGGGGTTGGGGCAGATACGCAGTATTTT.

The CDR3: CSAPRMLPSNLNEQFF. The CDR3, as DNA: TGCAGTGCTCCTCGTATGCTACCATCTAATCTCAATGAGCAGTTCTTC. The V and J genes are TRBV20-1 and TRBJ2-1; D is ambiguous. Trimming stripped 5 bases from V and 6 bases from J, with 23 bases between. The CDR3 spans 16 residues. Germline lookup yields CDR1 DFQATT and CDR2 SNEGSKA (reference sequence).